This TCR beta chain was obtained from a study of Ad26.COV2.S vaccination and SARS-CoV-2 variants (dated by TCRdb to about 2021). At the level of the whole study: Donors in the vaccine arm were drawn from COV1001, a multicentre, randomized, double-blind, placebo-controlled phase I-IIa trial testing Ad26.COV2.S in healthy adults. The specificity and breadth of SARS-CoV-2-reactive T cell receptors after Ad26.COV2.S vaccination were assessed by TCRbeta repertoire sequencing. A total of approximately 30 samples were included in the TCR-sequenced set, comprising roughly 19 Ad26.COV2.S vaccine recipients, 5 placebo recipients and 8 SARS-CoV-2 convalescent individuals. Trial participants were randomized into five groups of five: low-dose or high-dose Ad26.COV2.S given once or twice, or placebo on both occasions. Throughout the experiments and outcome assessment, investigators stayed blinded to trial group allocation. Ad26.COV2.S was administered intramuscularly at 5 x 10^10 or 1 x 10^11 viral particles, either as a single shot or as two shots given 56 days apart. Study-wide findings and limitations: Higher spike-specific TCR breadth was observed in Ad26.COV2.S recipients than in placebo recipients (P = 0.0014). The authors noted that the TCR breadth and depth analyses may have underestimated total T cell responses. Non-spike TCR breadth was comparable between vaccine and placebo recipients, consistent with the vaccine containing only spike. Substantial breadth of spike-specific CD8+ and CD4+ T cell responses was reported after vaccination. The study was not powered for comparison of responses between vaccine doses or regimens.

V loses 3 bases of germline sequence and J loses 3 bases, and the interval between the two ends is 13 bases. Taken from the germline V gene, the CDR1 and CDR2 loops are SGDLS and YYNGEE. The CDR3 starts with the cysteine, ends with the phenylalanine, and has 14 residues. This entry keeps only the CDR3 DNA: 42 bases, framed from base 1. This specimen's treatment or condition label, interpreted: about 20 received Ad26.COV2.S at low or high dose, single or two shots; about 5 received placebo; per-sample allocation not given. Repertoires of vaccine and placebo recipients were sequenced from samples taken on day 63 after the first injection. In Cohort 1b, around 25 adults aged 18-55 years were enrolled at a single site in Boston, USA, between 29 July and 7 August 2020. As a vaccine, Ad26.COV2.S was a replication-incompetent adenovirus type 26 vector that expressed a prefusion-stabilized SARS-CoV-2 spike protein derived from the original Wuhan strain.

Turning to this clone: Its antigen is not yet known. No base qualities exist here, and no much larger clone lies one base off it.

The immunoSEQ Assay was the method used to sequence TCRbeta CDR3 regions. After extraction, genomic DNA underwent amplification by bias-controlled multiplex PCR, followed by high-throughput sequencing. The study's own analysis went as follows. Collapsing and filtering of sequences were performed to quantify the absolute abundance of each unique TCRbeta CDR3 region. T cell fraction was estimated by normalization of TCRbeta template counts to usable DNA, with usable DNA being measured through amplification of reference genes present in all nucleated cells. Repertoire TCRs were annotated as SARS-CoV-2-specific by exact matching of V gene, CDR3 amino acid sequence and J gene to a known reactive TCR set. The reference SARS-CoV-2 TCR set was obtained from MIRA and was filtered for enrichment in COVID-19-positive ImmuneCODE repertoires, whereby public or cross-reactive TCRs were removed. Using the MIRA antigens, annotated TCRs were further analysed by specific ORF or by position within an ORF. Breadth was defined as annotated unique rearrangements over total unique productive rearrangements; depth was the summed frequency of those rearrangements. Two-sided Wilcoxon rank-sum tests were used to compare TCR breadth between groups. The table comes from immuneACCESS by way of TCRdb, which keeps in-frame sequences with V and J called. Part of the clones is missing from these tables; in studies checked, under half for an unresolved V gene and the rest for unknown reasons. V, J and clone size derive from that table, while D and trimming were established from the DNA sequence. This sample lists about 280,000 clones; about 89% were detected once. The leading ten clones occupy approximately 3.3% of the sample.

Sequencing used peripheral blood, obtained in a trial of Ad26.COV2.S vaccine versus placebo. The clonotype comes from a person between 18 and 65 years old who received the Ad26.COV2.S COVID-19 vaccine or a placebo. The chain was built from TRBV9 and TRBJ2-7; 6 matching bases give a weak D call of TRBD2. CDR3 protein: CASSARDGGYEQYF. The DNA sequence follows: TGTGCCAGCAGCGCCCGGGACGGGGGCTACGAGCAGTACTTC.